Each of the 12 T cell receptor beta chains below was sequenced from the same sample in a study of Ad26.COV2.S vaccination and SARS-CoV-2 variants. Stated treatment: some 20 received Ad26.COV2.S at low or high dose, single or two shots; 5 received placebo; per-sample allocation not given. Each sample was drawn 63 days after the first injection (of vaccine or placebo). Using immunoSEQ multiplex PCR, the repertoire was profiled, and TCRdb retains in-frame clones only, with some absent. The table includes roughly 350,000 clones, 88% detected once. The input for sequencing was peripheral blood, taken in a trial of Ad26.COV2.S vaccine versus placebo. Receptor source: a person aged 18-65 years who received the Ad26.COV2.S COVID-19 vaccine or a placebo.

The chain has TRBV7-2 and TRBJ2-2; 8 bases agree with TRBD2. Germline V gene data show CDR1 as SGHTA and CDR2 as FQGNSA. The junction had 4 bases not matched to a gene; V was cut back by 4 bases and J by 0 bases. CDR3 length: 16 amino acids. This chain's CDR3 is CASSSRRGANTGELFF. In DNA form, the CDR3 reads TGTGCCAGCAGCTCACGGCGGGGGGCGAACACCGGGGAGCTGTTTTTT.

This clone was detected once. The chain uses TRBV5-1 and TRBJ2-5, with D unclear. This CDR3 region has 13 residues. Trimming removed 4 bases at V and 2 bases at J, with 9 bases between. The germline V gene encodes CDR1 SGHRS and CDR2 YFSETQ. Written as DNA, the CDR3 is TGCGCCAGCAGCGCCCTTAGTCAAGAGACCCAGTACTTC. As protein: CASSALSQETQYF.

The V gene is TRBV2, the J gene TRBJ1-2; TRBD1 aligns across 9 bases. Germline trimming cut 1 base from V and 5 bases from J; bases unmatched to any gene: 8. This CDR3 spans 16 amino acids. CDR1 is SNHLY, CDR2 FYNNEI, per germline. The CDR3 spells CASSEVSPGTGYGYTF. In DNA form, the CDR3 reads TGTGCCAGCAGTGAAGTTAGCCCCGGGACAGGGTATGGCTACACCTTC. Based on the CDR3 plus reference TRBV2 and TRBJ1-2, the full variable domain is EPEVTQTPSHQVTQMGQEVILRCVPISNHLYFYWYRQILGQKVEFLVSFYNNEISEKSEIFDDQFSVERPDGSNFTLKIRSTKLEDSAMYFCASSEVSPGTGYGYTFGSGTRLTVV.

This rearrangement joins TRBV5-1 to TRBJ2-1, with D hard to call. Trimming removed 5 bases from V and 1 base from J, with 10 bases in between. Germline V gene lookup returns CDR1 SGHRS and CDR2 YFSETQ. This CDR3 comprises 14 residues. The CDR3 bases are TGCGCCAGCAGGGCGGCCGGATCCTACAATGAGCAGTTCTTC. Its translation: CASRAAGSYNEQFF.

The sample holds one count of this clone. The V gene is TRBV29-1, the J gene TRBJ2-3; D gene uncertain. This CDR3 comprises 14 residues. Trimming stripped 4 bases from V and 0 bases from J, with 11 bases between. The germline V gene encodes CDR1 SQVTM and CDR2 ANQGSEA. The CDR3 spells CSVVLTMSTDTQYF. Written as DNA, the CDR3 is TGCAGCGTTGTCCTAACGATGAGCACAGATACGCAGTATTTT.

V and J are TRBV5-1 and TRBJ2-2; no firm D call. V lost 4 bases, J lost 4 bases, and 20 bases lay in between. The CDR3 contains 17 residues. Per germline, CDR1 SGHRS and CDR2 YFSETQ. DNA for the CDR3: TGCGCCAGCAGCGGGATATTCGACAACCTGCTCACCGGGGAGCTGTTTTTT. Translation: CASSGIFDNLLTGELFF.

The chain joins TRBV7-6 to TRBJ2-7; possibly TRBD2 for D (6 bases). Germline CDR1 and CDR2: SGHVS and FNYEAQ. With 5 bases removed from V and 2 bases from J, the gap between germline ends came to 16 bases. This CDR3 has 15 amino acids. The CDR3 loop is CASSTLERAPYEQYF. CDR3 coding DNA: TGTGCCAGCAGCACTCTGGAGCGGGCGCCCTACGAGCAGTACTTC. The full variable domain, completed using reference TRBV7-6 and TRBJ2-7, is GAGVSQSPRYKVTKRGQDVALRCDPISGHVSLYWYRQALGQGPEFLTYFNYEAQQDKSGLPNDRFSAERPEGSISTLTIQRTEQRDSAMYRCASSTLERAPYEQYFGPGTRLTVT.

This sequence joins TRBV19 and TRBJ2-2, with 7 bases fitting TRBD1. In germline, CDR1 is LNHDA, CDR2 SQIVND (reference sequence). The CDR3 spans 14 residues. CDR3 in amino acids: CVSTGQTNTGELFF. CDR3 nucleotides: TGTGTCTCCACGGGACAGACGAACACCGGGGAGCTGTTTTTT.

The chain is built from TRBV4-1 and TRBJ2-7, with 7 positions matching TRBD1. J lost 3 bases, V lost 1 base, and 3 bases had no gene match. The CDR3 loop spans 14 amino acids. The V gene's germline CDR1 is MGHRA and CDR2 YSYEKL. CDR3 DNA: TGCGCCAGCAGCCAAGTAGGGACAGACTACGAGCAGTACTTC. It translates to CASSQVGTDYEQYF.

The rearrangement joins TRBV3-1 (or the pseudogene TRBV3-2) to TRBJ1-1, with D tentatively TRBD1 (5 bases). Germline CDR1 reads LGHDT; CDR2 reads YNNKEL (reference sequence). The CDR3 is 15 amino acids. Between the trimmed V and J ends, which lost 1 base and 1 base, there was a span of 10 bases. CDR3 coding DNA: TGTGCCAGCAGCCAAGCCCCCGGGGCGAACACTGAAGCTTTCTTT. Amino acids: CASSQAPGANTEAFF.

V is TRBV2 and J is TRBJ1-3; D remains ambiguous. The CDR3 covers 13 residues. V lost 6 bases and J lost 4, with 10 bases in between. Germline CDR1 SNHLY, CDR2 FYNNEI. CDR3 sequence reads: CASRKDGGNTIYF. As DNA, the CDR3 is TGTGCCAGCAGGAAGGATGGGGGAAACACCATATATTTT.

The chain joins TRBV3-1 (or the pseudogene TRBV3-2) to TRBJ1-2; no definite D call. Germline V gives CDR1 LGHDT, CDR2 YNNKEL (reference sequence). The V and J ends lost 8 bases and 4 bases respectively, with 5 bases between them. The CDR3 spans 10 residues. In DNA, the CDR3 is TGTGCCAGCGGAGTCTATGGCTACACCTTC. This gives the protein CASGVYGYTF.